These T cell receptor beta chains were read from a single sample in a study of T cell repertoires in cytomegalovirus infection. Each CDR3 protein gets one entry after TCRdb re-called the reads with MiXCR. The table has under 300,000 distinct CDR3 sequences, around 20% seen once. The antigens of these receptors remain unknown. The input for sequencing was cultured PBMCs, taken from culture after CMV antigen stimulation. The source is a human donor in good health (CMV status not recorded). Some clones in this sample may be carry-over from other donors' samples. Each CDR3 is given with its conserved first and last residue. A D gene is named only where the DNA matches it firmly. Expanded clones get a size class; other rows say once, few or many, or leave the size out.

clone size: .
V gene: TRBV28
D gene: .
J gene: TRBJ2-7
CDR3 DNA: TGTGCCAGCAGTTTTCCCGGCGGACCTCCCACCTACGAGCAGTACTTC
CDR3 protein: CASSFPGGPPTYEQYF

clone size: .
V gene: TRBV27
D gene: .
J gene: TRBJ2-1
CDR3 DNA: TGTGCCAGCAGTTCGAGCCGGGACTCCTTAGGTCACAATGAGCAGTTCTTC
CDR3 protein: CASSSSRDSLGHNEQFF

clone size: many
V gene: TRBV27
D gene: .
J gene: TRBJ1-5
CDR3 DNA: TGTGCCAGCAGTCCATCCCAACAGACATATAGCAATCAGCCCCAGCATTTT
CDR3 protein: CASSPSQQTYSNQPQHF

clone size: few
V gene: TRBV29-1
D gene: .
J gene: TRBJ1-2
CDR3 DNA: TGCAGCGTTGAAGACCGGGACACCTTTAGGACCTTC
CDR3 protein: CSVEDRDTFRTF

clone size: few
V gene: TRBV27
D gene: .
J gene: TRBJ1-5
CDR3 DNA: TGTGCCAGCAGTTCGTCAGGGGAGCAATCAGCCCAGCATTTT
CDR3 protein: CASSSSGEQSAQHF

clone size: .
V gene: TRBV19
D gene: .
J gene: TRBJ1-4
CDR3 DNA: TGTGCCAGTAGCCTTCAGCCGTTGGGGGCTAATGAAAAACTGTTTTTT
CDR3 protein: CASSLQPLGANEKLFF

clone size: .
V gene: TRBV7-9
D gene: .
J gene: TRBJ2-1
CDR3 DNA: TGTGCCAGCAGCTTGCCACGGGACATTCGGGGCAATGAGCAGTTCTTC
CDR3 protein: CASSLPRDIRGNEQFF

clone size: many
V gene: TRBV20-1
D gene: .
J gene: TRBJ1-2
CDR3 DNA: TGCAGTGCTGTGGATGACAGGACTGGCTACACCTTC
CDR3 protein: CSAVDDRTGYTF

clone size: .
V gene: TRBV18
D gene: .
J gene: TRBJ2-3
CDR3 DNA: TGTGCCAGCTCACCCCGGGCTAGCGTGCCGGCAGATACGCAGTATTTT
CDR3 protein: CASSPRASVPADTQYF

clone size: .
V gene: TRBV7-8
D gene: .
J gene: TRBJ1-1
CDR3 DNA: TGTGCCAGCAGCTTAAATTTAAGGCGACAGAACACTGAAGCTTTCTTT
CDR3 protein: CASSLNLRRQNTEAFF

clone size: few
V gene: TRBV6-5
D gene: .
J gene: TRBJ2-5
CDR3 DNA: TGTGCCAGCAGTTACTCCAACTGGCCACAGATGGAGACCCAGTACTTC
CDR3 protein: CASSYSNWPQMETQYF

clone size: .
V gene: TRBV10-3
D gene: .
J gene: TRBJ1-2
CDR3 DNA: TGTGCCATCAGTGGTGGGGCGGACGTAGACTACACCTTC
CDR3 protein: CAISGGADVDYTF

clone size: .
V gene: TRBV19
D gene: TRBD1
J gene: TRBJ1-5
CDR3 DNA: TGTGCCAGTGGGACCAGGGGGCTAGGGCCCCAGCATTTT
CDR3 protein: CASGTRGLGPQHF

clone size: .
V gene: TRBV11-2
D gene: .
J gene: TRBJ2-1
CDR3 DNA: TGTGCCAGCAGCTCCCCGGGCGGCTCCTACAATGAGCAGTTCTTC
CDR3 protein: CASSSPGGSYNEQFF

clone size: few
V gene: TRBV5-3
D gene: .
J gene: TRBJ2-2
CDR3 DNA: TGTGCCAGCAGCTTGGCCGGGATTCTCACCGGGGAGCTGTTTTTT
CDR3 protein: CASSLAGILTGELFF

clone size: few
V gene: TRBV12-3/TRBV12-4
D gene: TRBD1
J gene: TRBJ2-5
CDR3 DNA: TGTGCCAGCAGTTTGACAGGGGAGGAGACCCAGTACTTC
CDR3 protein: CASSLTGEETQYF